The sequence of this T cell receptor beta chain was determined in a study of human T cells and chemical hapten exposure. General study results and limits: DPC sensitization produced no change in TCRs with frequency above 1 in 1000.

This sample's time point: patch test 1, 2 weeks after DPC sensitization. Noted treatment: therapeutic diphenylcyclopropenone sensitization with weekly scalp DPC. One entry per CDR3 protein results from TCRdb running MiXCR on the RACE reads. Of some 200,000 distinct CDR3 sequences listed, approximately 20% are singletons. V lost 5 bases, J lost 2 bases, and 7 bases stayed unmatched. This CDR3 region has 15 residues. Germline values: CDR1 KGHSH, CDR2 LQKENI. Turning to this clonotype: Antigen specificity is unknown.

Here the sequenced sample was whole blood, taken in connection with sensitization to the hapten diphenylcyclopropenone (DPC). This chain uses TRBV18 with TRBJ2-5, with TRBD2 matching 8 bases. This TCR came from a woman between 45 and 65 years old with alopecia areata. Some clones in this sample may be carry-over from other donors' samples. The CDR3 region has the DNA TGTGCCAGCTCATTAGGACTAGCAGAACAAGAGACCCAGTACTTC. Encoded protein: CASSLGLAEQETQYF. Combining the CDR3 with reference TRBV18 and TRBJ2-5 gives the whole variable domain NAGVMQNPRHLVRRRGQEARLRCSPMKGHSHVYWYRQLPEEGLKFMVYLQKENIIDESGMPKERFSAEFPKEGPSILRIQQVVRGDSAAYFCASSLGLAEQETQYFGPGTRLLVL.